This T cell receptor beta chain was identified in a study of breast tumors, draining lymph nodes, adjacent tissues. Findings of the study overall: Tumor and nontumor repertoires were significantly more similar in luminal-like than in basal-like breast cancer. Data fit most tumor T cells coming from lymph node, expanding in tumor. Tumor T cell lymph node origin was a supported hypothesis, not proven. Tumor TCR diversity was below lymph nodes but above nontumor tissue.

Details on this clonotype: Antigen: not known.

TCRdb ran MiXCR on the multiplex PCR reads and lists one entry per CDR3 protein. The sample lists 12,000 or so distinct CDR3 sequences, 35% to 40% occurring once. J gave up 5 bases and V 6 bases, and 3 bases lay outside the gene matches. Germline CDR1 and CDR2: ENHRY and SYGVKD. The CDR3 spans 12 residues. The receptor was derived from a female donor with breast cancer. Some clones in this sample may be carry-over from other donors' samples. The source material was breast tumor tissue. The chain carries TRBV10-3 and TRBJ2-7; TRBD1 matches 8 bases. CDR3 coding DNA: TGTGCCATCAGCTGGACAGGGAACGAGCAGTACTTC. It yields the protein CAISWTGNEQYF.